This is a list of T cell receptor beta chains from one sample in a study of CXCR3-negative and CXCR3-positive naive CD8 T cells. TCRdb reanalyzed the 5' RACE reads and collapses them to one entry per CDR3 protein, without DNA. The sample has fewer than 90,000 distinct CDR3 sequences. The sample taken for sequencing was naive CXCR3- CD8+ T cells from blood. Receptors were obtained from a human donor in good health. Some clones in this sample may be carry-over from other donors' samples. The CDR3 runs from the conserved cysteine through the conserved F or W.

>TRBV24-1|TRBJ2-3
CATSDPLAGATDTQYF
>TRBV29-1|TRBJ1-1
CSVEGGLGTEAFF
>TRBV23-1|TRBJ2-1
CASSQSPGESWGDNEQFF
>TRBV27|TRBJ1-5
CASTQGFQPQHF
>TRBV7-9|TRBJ2-2
CASSLGALETGELFF
>TRBV7-6|TRBJ2-1
CASSLTNGRSYNEQFF
>TRBV27|TRBJ1-2
CASSLSHRDGYGYTF
>TRBV6-5|TRBJ2-7
CASSDSPGGRVPYEQYF
>TRBV10-3|TRBJ2-3
CAIRRLAGRGGGTDTQYF
>TRBV5-1|TRBJ2-7
CASSLDREFSYEQYF
>TRBV19|TRBJ2-7
CASSIGLTYEQYF
>TRBV4-3|TRBJ1-1
CASSQGIEAEAFF
>TRBV29-1|TRBJ2-7
CSVEEGSSYEQYF
>TRBV27|TRBJ2-1
CASSSLLSNEQFF
>TRBV14|TRBJ2-2
CASSQGRSTSGRVYTGELFF
>TRBV7-9|TRBJ2-7
CASSLAPIQGAHEQFF
>TRBV20-1|TRBJ2-5
CSSPAAEGTETQYF
>TRBV7-9|TRBJ2-7
CASSLEVQVSYEQYF
>TRBV6-5|TRBJ1-5
CASSYIGQPQHF
>TRBV5-1|TRBJ2-5
CASSLDGGRETQYF
>TRBV29-1|TRBJ2-3
CSTLAGSTDTQYF
>TRBV29-1|TRBJ2-7
CSATTGGKSEQYF
>TRBV28|TRBJ2-5
CASSLEQLYQETQYF
>TRBV4-1|TRBJ2-1
CASSQDRGSNEQFF
>TRBV6-5|TRBJ2-1
CASSQLRGDYNEQFF
>TRBV23-1|TRBJ2-3
CASRVQGAHGTQYF
>TRBV29-1|TRBJ2-2
CSVRTANTGELFF
>TRBV7-3|TRBJ2-3
CASSPTETFTDTQYF
>TRBV12-3/TRBV12-4|TRBJ2-1
CASSSDRDEQFF
>TRBV29-1|TRBJ2-1
CSVPGQGDNEQFF
>TRBV20-1|TRBJ1-5
CSARDLLLDQPQHF
>TRBV4-3|TRBJ2-2
CASSQDLRGPNTGELFF
>TRBV12-3/TRBV12-4|TRBJ2-3
CASSFTGARDTQYF
>TRBV7-9|TRBJ2-5
CASSSLVDTETQYF
>TRBV29-1|TRBJ1-2
CSADRDNYGYTF
>TRBV20-1|TRBJ2-7
CSARLPDVAYEQYF
>TRBV7-7|TRBJ1-6
CASGTGVSPLHF
>TRBV6-2/TRBV6-3|TRBJ2-1
CASSSSSGPNEQFF
>TRBV11-2|TRBJ2-2
CASSLLRELFF
>TRBV4-3|TRBJ2-7
CASSRLGPGTVPYEQYF
>TRBV29-1|TRBJ1-6
CSVEKEFDSPLHF
>TRBV5-1|TRBJ2-1
CASSLNPGTYNEQFF
>TRBV21-1|TRBJ2-7
CASSPQAEREAGEQYF
>TRBV28|TRBJ2-7
CASSFLQGGEQYF
>TRBV7-9|TRBJ2-7
CASSLGTGLYEQYF